Sequencing of this TCR beta chain was carried out in a study of Graves' ophthalmopathy and Graves' hyperthyroidism (dated by TCRdb to 2017 to 2018). For context, the study as a whole: Hyperthyroidism was considered stable if no progression to ophthalmopathy occurred within 18 months of follow-up. A discovery set of 100 patients (around 40 ophthalmopathy, approximately 58 stable hyperthyroidism) was enrolled to explore V-J signatures distinguishing ophthalmopathy from hyperthyroidism. An independent validation cohort comprised roughly 20 hyperthyroidism patients and about 16 patients who later progressed from hyperthyroidism to ophthalmopathy. In about six hyperthyroidism patients, T-cell repertoires of thyroid tissue and blood were compared. Following sample collection, hyperthyroidism patients were given methimazole at a starting dose of 30 mg daily, and ophthalmopathy patients were given high-dose intravenous methylprednisolone. The study used signatures of the TCR beta repertoire to tell Graves' ophthalmopathy apart from Graves' hyperthyroidism and to predict which patients would progress to ophthalmopathy. In total, around 140 blood samples were TCR-sequenced: fewer than 50 ophthalmopathy, around 75 hyperthyroidism and approximately 17 hyperthyroidism-to-ophthalmopathy patients. Overall study results and their limits: In cross-validation, the 13-signature model distinguished ophthalmopathy from stable hyperthyroidism with approximately 88% sensitivity and about 84% specificity, and in the test set the corresponding values were 80% and 75%. Sample size was not statistically predetermined, and group allocation was not concealed from the investigators. Most of the expanded thyroid clonotypes with a frequency above 0.001 were also detected in blood, and it was suggested that the thyroid immune response may be reflected by blood repertoires. In validation, the model predicted ophthalmopathy progression with 55% to 71% sensitivity and 72.22% specificity; eleven to twelve predicted patients were CT-confirmed with GO in a median of 6.5 months.

For repertoire sequencing, TCR beta CDR3 regions were amplified from RNA transcripts. The first round of RT-PCR was done with HTBI primers and the Qiagen OneStep RT-PCR kit, and was followed by a second round of multiplex PCR, then size selection and purification. The libraries underwent paired-end sequencing with 100 bp reads on an Illumina HiSeq2000. As for the authors' bioinformatics: SOAPnuke was used to process the reads, throwing out any read that had adapters, had uncalled bases, had a mean Phred below 15, or lacked an exact constant-primer or identifier match. COPE v1.2.5 was used to merge high-quality paired reads. Each unique nucleotide sequence was defined as a clonotype, and clonotypes were aligned to IMGT TRB V, D and J references with MiTCR v1.1. Analysis was restricted to V-J combinations with a frequency above 0.0001, which covered 99.2% of repertoires. A TCR clonal expansion and chaos score per V-J combination was defined as the ratio of F50 clonal expansion to chaos observed in the TCRdist matrix. Features were reduced by Welch's t-statistics and random forest to some 13 V-J combinations, which fed a naive Bayes classifier. The Morisita-Horn index was used to measure how similar the thyroid and blood repertoires were. The public reads were reanalyzed by TCRdb: fastp trimming at Q25, MiXCR alignment, in-frame beta chains only. Each CDR3 protein appears once, grouped with its most common genes and DNA. For this entry, the V and J calls and clone size follow TCRdb and not the study's own pipeline. Present in this sample are about 550,000 distinct CDR3 sequences, approximately 35% of which were seen just once. The top ten clonotypes cover roughly 4.5% of the sample.

Patients with hyperthyroidism were aged 18 to 65 years, had been newly diagnosed, and had a disease duration of less than 2 months. Patients with other autoimmune diseases, uncontrolled infections, pregnancy or lactation were excluded from the study. Clinical symptoms, serum thyroxine, TRAb, thyroid ultrasound and orbital computed tomography were used for diagnosis. Total RNA was extracted with Trizol reagent and quality-checked on an Agilent 2100 Bioanalyzer. This clonotype showed up many times. Its target antigen remains unknown. The sample holds no much larger clone one base away, and base qualities are not on file. Measured from the cysteine to the phenylalanine, the CDR3 is 14 residues long. The only DNA kept is the CDR3, 42 bases in frame from the first base. Trimming accounts for 5 bases at V and 4 bases at J, while the number of junction bases matched to no gene is 7.

Sequencing was performed on peripheral blood or thyroid tissue (not recorded which). The rearrangement combines TRBV12-3 or TRBV12-4 with TRBJ2-7; 8 bases in the junction line up with TRBD1. The clonotype comes from an adult man with Graves' hyperthyroidism. DNA sequence: TGTGCCAGCAGTCTACTGCAGGGGGCGTACGAGCAGTACTTC. Protein translation: CASSLLQGAYEQYF.